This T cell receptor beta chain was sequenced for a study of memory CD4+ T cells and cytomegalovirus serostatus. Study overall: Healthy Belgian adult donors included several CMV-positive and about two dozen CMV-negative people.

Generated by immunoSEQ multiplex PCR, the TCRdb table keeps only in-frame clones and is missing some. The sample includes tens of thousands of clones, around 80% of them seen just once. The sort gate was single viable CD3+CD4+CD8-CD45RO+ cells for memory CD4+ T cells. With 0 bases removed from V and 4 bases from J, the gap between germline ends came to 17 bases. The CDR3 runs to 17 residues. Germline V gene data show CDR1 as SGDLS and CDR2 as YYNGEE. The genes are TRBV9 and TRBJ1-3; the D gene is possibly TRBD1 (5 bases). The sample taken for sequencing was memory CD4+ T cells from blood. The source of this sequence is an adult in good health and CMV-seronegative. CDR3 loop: CASSVADTGTQGNTIYF. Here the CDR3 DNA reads TGTGCCAGCAGCGTAGCCGATACCGGGACCCAGGGAAACACCATATATTTT.